Detailed here is one TCR beta chain. Its specificity is unknown. This record comes from a study of cytomegalovirus exposure and HLA in healthy donors. Whole-study context: From roughly 180 million T cells, an earlier analysis saw approximately 120 million unique TCR beta sequences.

Overall study results and limits: In vitro experiments confirmed that three CMV-associated chains were specific for CMV antigens. Later analysis showed most CMV-associated TCR beta chains appearing HLA-restricted.

It was with 60 Vbeta and 13 Jbeta primers that the PCR ran. Assay: immunoSEQ multiplex PCR; the TCRdb copy retains only in-frame clones and omits some. The sample shows 60,000 or so clones, over 60% of them seen only once. This TCR derives from a man in his fifties in good health and CMV-seropositive. Sequencing was carried out using PBMCs.

The CDR3 DNA sequence: TGTGCCATCAGTCTAACCGGGACTAGCGGGGGCACAGATACGCAGTATTTT. Amino acids: CAISLTGTSGGTDTQYF. The chain is built from TRBV10-3 and TRBJ2-3, with TRBD2 matching 13 bases. The CDR3 spans 17 residues. Germline CDR1 is ENHRY and CDR2 is SYGVKD. Trimming at V came to 5 bases and at J to 1 base, leaving 6 bases not matched to a gene.